The TCR beta chain under discussion was sequenced for a study of Ad26.COV2.S vaccination and SARS-CoV-2 variants. Across the study: The Ad26.COV2.S arm of the COV1001 trial was where the donor was placed. The vaccine Ad26.COV2.S was put into the muscle once, or twice with 56 days between.

This sample's treatment: around 19 received Ad26.COV2.S at low or high dose, single or two shots; a few received placebo; per-sample allocation not given. The study sampled participants on day 63 after the first vaccine or placebo injection. Profiled with immunoSEQ multiplex PCR; TCRdb holds only in-frame clones, not every one. This table has about 480,000 clones, about 83% appearing once. Trimming removed 4 bases from V and 3 bases from J; junction bases left unmatched: 4. Germline lookup yields CDR1 SGHNT and CDR2 YYREEE (reference sequence). CDR3 length: 15 amino acids. Study observations and caveats: A substantial breadth of spike-specific CD8+ and CD4+ T cell responses after vaccination has been reported. Vaccine recipients surpassed placebo recipients in spike-specific TCR breadth.

This clone has a handful of counts. The antigen remains unidentified. The source of this sequence is a person aged 18-65 years who received the Ad26.COV2.S COVID-19 vaccine or a placebo. V is TRBV5-4 and J is TRBJ2-2; 9 bases are a match to TRBD1. The source material was peripheral blood, sampled in a trial of Ad26.COV2.S vaccine versus placebo. CDR3 in amino acids: CASSRQGVDTGELFF. The CDR3 region has the DNA TGTGCCAGCAGCCGACAGGGGGTGGACACCGGGGAGCTGTTTTTT.